Below, 14 T cell receptor beta chains from the same sample are listed, as sequenced in a study of T cell repertoires in cytomegalovirus infection. TCRdb reprocessed the reads with MiXCR, giving one entry per CDR3 protein. In the table there are approximately 150,000 distinct CDR3 sequences, about 6% of which are singletons. Sample: PBMCs. These receptors were obtained from a human donor in good health (CMV status not recorded). Some clones in this sample may be carry-over from other donors' samples.

In its sample, this clonotype was seen a few times. The chain joins TRBV15 to TRBJ2-7; D is unclear. The CDR3 is made up of 14 amino acids. Germline V gene data show CDR1 as LNHNV and CDR2 as YYDKDF (reference sequence). The V end was cut by 0 bases, the J end by 5 bases, with 11 bases between. CDR3 loop: CATSRDAVAHEQYF. In nucleotides, the CDR3 is TGTGCCACCAGCAGAGATGCCGTCGCCCACGAGCAGTACTTC.

This clonotype was recorded at least ten times. V and J are TRBV19 and TRBJ2-1; tentatively, D is TRBD2 (5 bases). V dropped 0 bases and J dropped 5 bases, with 11 bases sitting between them. The CDR3 has 15 amino acids. Germline CDR1 LNHDA, CDR2 SQIVND (reference sequence). This CDR3 is CASSIDRLAHNEQFF. CDR3 coding DNA: TGTGCCAGTAGTATAGATCGCCTAGCCCACAATGAGCAGTTCTTC.

This clonotype was detected many times. The genes are TRBV6-6 and TRBJ2-7; 15 positions match TRBD2. Germline trimming cut 5 bases from V and 6 bases from J; bases unmatched to any gene: 2. The CDR3 covers 14 residues. The germline V gene has CDR1 MNHNY and CDR2 SVGAGI (reference sequence). Here the CDR3 reads CASSGLAGGSEQYF. The DNA for the CDR3 is TGTGCCAGCAGTGGACTAGCGGGGGGGTCCGAGCAGTACTTC.

This clonotype showed up many times. The rearrangement joins TRBV5-4 to TRBJ2-2; TRBD2 matches at 8 bases. This CDR3 has 15 amino acids. J lost 6 bases, V lost 4 bases, and 8 bases had no gene match. Germline V CDR1 and CDR2: SGHNT, YYREEE (reference sequence). The CDR3 bases are TGTGCCAGCAGCCGACGGACTAGCAGTGCCGGGGAGCTGTTTTTT. Protein product: CASSRRTSSAGELFF.

This clonotype came up many times. CDR3 amino acids: CASSQGQRDKETQYF. CDR3 sequence (DNA): TGTGCCAGCAGCCAAGGACAGCGGGATAAAGAGACCCAGTACTTC. The rearrangement uses TRBV4-2 and TRBJ2-5; 7 nucleotides match TRBD2. J was trimmed by 3 bases and V by 1 base; bases with no gene match: 5. Germline CDR1 reads LGHNA; CDR2 reads YNFKEQ. This CDR3 has 15 residues.

This clonotype was seen ten or more times. V and J are TRBV7-2 and TRBJ2-1; D unresolved. Looked up from germline, CDR1 is SGHTA and CDR2 is FQGNSA. This CDR3 has 16 amino acids. Trimming pared 2 bases from V and 2 bases from J, leaving 13 bases between. The CDR3 nucleotides are TGTGCCAGCAGCTTATTTCCAGACCAACCCTACAATGAGCAGTTCTTC. Translation: CASSLFPDQPYNEQFF.

This clonotype was seen at least ten times. The chain joins TRBV6-2 or TRBV6-3 to TRBJ2-2; D is undetermined. CDR3 length equals 15 residues. The V end was cut by 0 bases, the J end by 4 bases, with 9 bases between. Germline V lookup: CDR1 MNHEY, CDR2 SVGEGT. CDR3 bases: TGTGCCAGCAGTTACTCAGGGTTGCCCACCGGGGAGCTGTTTTTT. This encodes CASSYSGLPTGELFF.

This clonotype was picked up many times. This sequence joins TRBV5-6 and TRBJ2-1, with TRBD1 matching 10 bases. Germline lookup yields CDR1 SGHDT and CDR2 YYEEEE. J lost 8 bases, V lost 3 bases, and 8 bases had no gene match. The CDR3 runs to 15 residues. This chain's CDR3 is CASSYRTGGVDEQFF. Written as DNA, the CDR3 is TGTGCCAGCAGCTACCGGACAGGGGGAGTCGATGAGCAGTTCTTC.

This clonotype was recorded at least ten times. The J gene is TRBJ1-1, the V gene TRBV28, with D tentatively TRBD1 (5 bases). The V gene lost 3 bases and the J gene lost 5 bases, with 22 bases spanning the gap. The CDR3 runs to 17 residues. Germline CDR1 is MDHEN and CDR2 is SYDVKM. CDR3 protein: CASSFIGRAPGGTEAFF. For the CDR3, the DNA is TGTGCCAGCAGTTTCATTGGACGGGCTCCGGGGGGGACTGAAGCTTTCTTT.

This clonotype was seen repeatedly, ten times or more. The V gene is TRBV7-2, the J gene TRBJ2-3, with a weak D call TRBD2 (7 bases). Deletions cut 5 bases from V and 2 bases from J, with 20 bases between. There are 17 residues in the CDR3. From germline, CDR1 is SGHTA and CDR2 FQGNSA. CDR3 DNA sequence: TGTGCCAGCAGCCCTGGTCAGGGGAGGGGCGTCACAGATACGCAGTATTTT. Its protein product is CASSPGQGRGVTDTQYF.

This clonotype was counted many times. This chain connects TRBV6-2 or TRBV6-3 to TRBJ1-2; D gene ambiguous. The CDR3 runs to 13 residues. Trimming removed 5 bases from V and 4 bases from J, with 11 bases in between. Germline lookup yields CDR1 MNHEY and CDR2 SVGEGT. CDR3 nucleotide sequence: TGTGCCAGCAGTGTTGGATTGAGCTATGGCTACACCTTC. Its translation is CASSVGLSYGYTF.

This clonotype was recorded at least ten times. The chain links TRBV6-1 to TRBJ2-7; maybe TRBD1 (6 bases). The V end was cut by 5 bases, the J end by 3 bases, with 17 bases between. This CDR3 contains 15 residues. Looked up from germline, CDR1 is MNHNS and CDR2 is SASEGT. The CDR3 coding sequence is TGTGCCAGCAGTTCAACAGGGAATAGAGGCTACGAGCAGTACTTC. It codes for CASSSTGNRGYEQYF.

This clonotype occurred many times. This chain connects TRBV15 to TRBJ1-1, with D tentatively TRBD1 (5 bases). Trimming removed 1 base from V and 3 bases from J, with 9 bases in between. The CDR3 length is 14 residues. CDR1 LNHNV and CDR2 YYDKDF come from the germline V gene (reference sequence). CDR3 DNA: TGTGCCACCAGCAGAGGGGGGTGGGACACTGAAGCTTTCTTT. This encodes CATSRGGWDTEAFF.

This clonotype was picked up many times. This rearrangement joins TRBV5-6 to TRBJ1-2; D gene ambiguous. From germline, CDR1 is SGHDT and CDR2 YYEEEE. Trimming shortened V by 4 bases and J by 5 bases, and 12 bases separated the two germline ends. The CDR3 loop spans 13 amino acids. This CDR3 is CASSPGSGYGYTF. In nucleotides, the CDR3 is TGTGCCAGCAGCCCGGGGTCGGGTTATGGCTACACCTTC.